A single sample is the source of the 4 T cell receptor beta chains below, sequenced in a study of Graves' ophthalmopathy and Graves' hyperthyroidism. Amplification targeted the TCR beta CDR3 regions, with RNA transcripts as the source material. Investigators did first-round RT-PCR with HTBI primers, then second-round multiplex PCR. Each CDR3 protein is one row after TCRdb ran MiXCR on the multiplex PCR reads. The table records under 800,000 distinct CDR3 sequences, over 20% of them present only once. The sample taken for sequencing was peripheral blood. The receptors derive from a woman aged 18 to 35 with stable Graves' hyperthyroidism. Some clones in this sample may be carry-over from other donors' samples.

This clonotype was seen many times. This sequence joins TRBV19 and TRBJ1-2; D is unclear. Germline V gives CDR1 LNHDA, CDR2 SQIVND (reference sequence). The CDR3 sequence is 13 residues long. The germline V and J ends were trimmed by 7 bases and 4 bases, with 13 bases remaining between them. The CDR3 nucleotides are TGTGCCAGTACGTCCGCGGAATTCTATGGCTACACCTTC. Translation gives CASTSAEFYGYTF.

This chain uses TRBV12-3 or TRBV12-4 with TRBJ2-7; 12 bases are a match to TRBD2. The CDR3 runs to 13 residues. The trim removed 4 bases at V and 7 bases at J, leaving 2 bases unmatched. The CDR3 DNA reads TGTGCCAGCAGTTCGCTAGCGGGAGGGGAGCAGTACTTC. This translates into CASSSLAGGEQYF.

This clonotype occurred many times. V usage is TRBV30 and J usage is TRBJ2-7; possibly TRBD1 or TRBD2 for D (5 bases each). The CDR3 runs to 12 residues. The V end was cut by 1 base, the J end by 4 bases, with 8 bases between. Germline-derived CDR1 and CDR2 are GTSNPN and SVGIG (reference sequence). The DNA of the CDR3 is TGTGCCTGGAGTGGGGGACGATACGAGCAGTACTTC. Protein: CAWSGGRYEQYF.

The chain recombines TRBV6-1 with TRBJ2-7; D is ambiguous. Germline CDR1 and CDR2: MNHNS and SASEGT. CDR3 length: 12 amino acids. V shed 5 bases and J shed 2 bases, with 7 bases lying between them. CDR3 nucleotides: TGTGCCAGCAGTCCTGTAACCTACGAGCAGTACTTC. Its translation is CASSPVTYEQYF.